This T cell receptor (beta chain) was sequenced in a study of cytomegalovirus exposure and HLA in healthy donors. Findings and caveats of the study: The authors considered a cluster of highly shared sequence variants likely to be a sequencing artifact. Cytomegalovirus association was listed for 150 to 200 TCR beta chains.

Comments on this clone: Its specificity is not known.

The study ran its PCR with 60 Vbeta and 13 Jbeta primers. Sequencing used immunoSEQ multiplex PCR; TCRdb keeps in-frame clones, though not all of them. The table lists some 150,000 clones, over 65% of them singletons, with about 2.9% in the top ten. CDR1 LNHDA and CDR2 SQIVND come from the germline V gene (reference sequence). Unmatched junction bases numbered 6, after V lost 0 bases and J lost 6 bases. This CDR3 has 15 residues. This sequence was found in a man in his forties in good health and CMV-seropositive. The sample taken for sequencing was PBMCs. V is TRBV19 and J is TRBJ1-2, with TRBD1 identical over 8 bases. The CDR3 region has the DNA TGTGCCAGTAGTATAGACCTAAGGACAGGGAATGGCTACACCTTC. It is translated as CASSIDLRTGNGYTF.